This T cell receptor beta chain was observed in a study of T-cell reconstitution after alpha-beta-depleted transplantation in children. Study-wide findings and caveats: Recipient T cells and thymic progenitors that survived were the source of the high TCRbeta diversity seen at day 60 in some patients. Approximately two months post-transplant, alpha-beta T cells reportedly originated from several hundred expanded graft clones. The main origin of T-cell counts and diversity one year after transplant was newly produced T cells.

This clonotype was detected a few times. The antigen is not known. The library targeted TCRbeta and was prepared with unique molecular identifiers. TCRdb used MiXCR to reprocess the PCR reads, holding one entry per CDR3 protein. The sample lists about 980,000 distinct CDR3 sequences; roughly 29% were seen once. Trimming left V 0 bases short and J 3 bases short, with 14 bases between. The CDR3 loop spans 16 amino acids. The source was PBMCs, mostly from graft donor cells, collected 360 days after TCRalphabeta/CD19-depleted stem cell transplant. This sequence originates from a boy under two years old who had a stem cell transplant for SCID, so the T cells may come from the graft donor. The rearrangement joins TRBV12-3 or TRBV12-4 to TRBJ1-1; tentatively, D is TRBD1 (5 bases). As DNA, the CDR3 is TGTGCCAGCAGTTTAGCGCCCGGGACGGGGGACACTGAAGCTTTCTTT. The encoded protein is CASSLAPGTGDTEAFF.